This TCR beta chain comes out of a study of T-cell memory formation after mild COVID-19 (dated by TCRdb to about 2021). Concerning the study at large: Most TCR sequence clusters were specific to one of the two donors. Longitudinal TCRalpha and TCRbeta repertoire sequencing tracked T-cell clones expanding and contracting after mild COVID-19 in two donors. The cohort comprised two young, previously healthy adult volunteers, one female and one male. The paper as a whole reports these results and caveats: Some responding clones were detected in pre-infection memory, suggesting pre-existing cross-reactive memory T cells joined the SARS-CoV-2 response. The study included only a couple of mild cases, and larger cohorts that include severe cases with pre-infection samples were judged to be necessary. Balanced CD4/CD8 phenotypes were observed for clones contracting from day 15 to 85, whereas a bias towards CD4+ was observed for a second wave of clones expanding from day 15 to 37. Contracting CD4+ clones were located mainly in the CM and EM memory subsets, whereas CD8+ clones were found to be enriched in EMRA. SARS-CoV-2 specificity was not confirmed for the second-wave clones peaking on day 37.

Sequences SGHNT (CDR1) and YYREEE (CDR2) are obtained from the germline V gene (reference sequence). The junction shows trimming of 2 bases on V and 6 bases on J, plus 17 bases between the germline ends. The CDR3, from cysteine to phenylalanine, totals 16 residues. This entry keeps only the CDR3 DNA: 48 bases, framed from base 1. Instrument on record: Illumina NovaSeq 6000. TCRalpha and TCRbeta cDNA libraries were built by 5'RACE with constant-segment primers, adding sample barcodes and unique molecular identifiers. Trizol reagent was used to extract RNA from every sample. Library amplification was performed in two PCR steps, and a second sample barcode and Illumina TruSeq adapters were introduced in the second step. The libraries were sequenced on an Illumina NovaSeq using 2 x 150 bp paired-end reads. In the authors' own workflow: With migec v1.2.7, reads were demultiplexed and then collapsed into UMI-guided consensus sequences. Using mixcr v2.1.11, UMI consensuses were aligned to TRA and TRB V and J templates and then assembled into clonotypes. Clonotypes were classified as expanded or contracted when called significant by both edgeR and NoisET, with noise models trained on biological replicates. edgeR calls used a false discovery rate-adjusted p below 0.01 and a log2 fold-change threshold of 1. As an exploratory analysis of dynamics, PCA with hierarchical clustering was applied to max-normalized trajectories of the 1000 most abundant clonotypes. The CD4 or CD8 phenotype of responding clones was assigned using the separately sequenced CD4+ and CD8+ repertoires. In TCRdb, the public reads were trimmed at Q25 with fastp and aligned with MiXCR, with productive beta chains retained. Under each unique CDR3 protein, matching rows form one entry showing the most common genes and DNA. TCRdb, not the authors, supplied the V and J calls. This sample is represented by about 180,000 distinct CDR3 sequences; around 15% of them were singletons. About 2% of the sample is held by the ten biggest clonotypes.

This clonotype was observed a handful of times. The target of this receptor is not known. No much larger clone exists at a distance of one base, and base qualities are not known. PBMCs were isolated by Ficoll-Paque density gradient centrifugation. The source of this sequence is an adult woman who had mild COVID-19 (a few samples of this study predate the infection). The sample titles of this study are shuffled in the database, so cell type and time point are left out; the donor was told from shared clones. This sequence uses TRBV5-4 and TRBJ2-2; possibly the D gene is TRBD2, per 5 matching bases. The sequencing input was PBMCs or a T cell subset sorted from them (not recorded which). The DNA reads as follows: TGTGCCAGCAGCTTAGCACTAGTTGGGTTCTCCGGGGAGCTGTTTTTT. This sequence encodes CASSLALVGFSGELFF. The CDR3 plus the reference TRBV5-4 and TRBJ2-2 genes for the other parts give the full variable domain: ETGVTQSPTHLIKTRGQQVTLRCSSQSGHNTVSWYQQALGQGPQFIFQYYREEENGRGNFPPRFSGLQFPNYSSELNVNALELDDSALYLCASSLALVGFSGELFFGEGSRLTVL.